This T cell receptor beta chain was documented in a study of blood T cell repertoires in COVID-19. The overall study: Sources were T cells, B-cell-depleted T cells, or PBMCs; the material itself was cDNA or gDNA.

As handled by the study authors: It was from reference gene primer amplification that nucleated cell counts were estimated. Profiling relied on immunoSEQ multiplex PCR, and the TCRdb table lists in-frame clones only, not all of them. The DNA was the basis for D and trimming; V, J and clone size are from that table. The data contain 200,000 or so clones, 65% to 90% of them seen just once; the ten biggest clones take up 3.5% to 4%. CDR1 MGHRA and CDR2 YSYEKL come from the germline V gene. CDR3 length: 14 amino acids. V shed 1 base and J shed 7 bases, with 11 bases lying between them. Those who participated ranged in age from roughly 18 to 100 years and resided in about two dozen US areas. Cohorts were determined from participant-reported clinical history.

This sequence joins TRBV4-1 and TRBJ1-5; possibly TRBD1 for D (5 bases). The receptor's source is a woman aged 40 to 55 with acute COVID-19. The specimen was PBMCs or T cells enriched from blood (not recorded which). CDR3 region: CASSQAEGRQPQHF. CDR3 coding DNA: TGCGCCAGCAGCCAAGCGGAGGGGAGGCAGCCCCAGCATTTT.